Shown below are 4 T cell receptor beta chains from a single sample sequenced in a study of identical twins. Using its own MiXCR run on the 5' RACE reads, TCRdb lists one record per CDR3 protein. The repertoire has 1.5 million to 2 million distinct CDR3 sequences, more than 30% of them found once; the top ten carry less than 0.35%. Input material: cord blood. These receptors originate from a newborn girl in good health.

Comment on this clonotype: A read error may explain this, as a much larger clone is one base away. The rearrangement links TRBV5-1 to TRBJ1-6; 7 bases agree with TRBD1. The CDR3 is made up of 14 amino acids. The germline CDR1 and CDR2 sequences are SGHRS and YFSETQ. CDR3 nucleotides: TGCGCCAGCAGCTTCGGACAGGAGAGTTCACCCCCCCACTTT. Translation gives CASSFGQESSPPHF.

This clonotype was seen more than once but under ten times. The chain couples TRBV24-1 to TRBJ2-3; 7 bases align to TRBD1. CDR1 and CDR2 (germline): KGHDR, SFDVKD. V was pared by 9 bases and J by 1 base, with 9 bases of the junction left unmatched. This CDR3 spans 15 amino acids. CDR3 sequence (DNA): TGTGCCACCGGCGTGACAGGGAAGGGCACAGATACGCAGTATTTT. This encodes CATGVTGKGTDTQYF.

The rearrangement links TRBV19 to TRBJ2-6; a weak D match, TRBD2 (7 bases). This CDR3 region has 14 residues. Germline loops: CDR1 LNHDA, CDR2 SQIVND (reference sequence). The V gene lost 4 bases and the J gene lost 8 bases, with 12 bases spanning the gap. This chain's CDR3 is CASSTGGPTNVLTF. CDR3 nucleotide sequence: TGTGCCAGTAGTACCGGGGGGCCTACCAACGTCCTGACTTTC.

This clonotype was recorded once. At one end, the junction sequence differs from germline, possibly due to a read error. The V call is TRBV7-9, the J call TRBJ2-1; D is unclear. Germline values: CDR1 SEHNR, CDR2 FQNEAQ (reference sequence). The CDR3 loop spans 13 amino acids. CDR3 region: CASSLTTVNEQSF. The CDR3 nucleotides read TGTGCCAGCAGCTTAACGACTGTCAATGAGCAGTCCTTC.